These 7 T cell receptor beta chains were sequenced from one sample in a study of cytomegalovirus exposure and HLA in healthy donors. The PCR contained 60 Vbeta and 13 Jbeta primers. The repertoire was sequenced with immunoSEQ multiplex PCR; TCRdb's copy has only in-frame clones and lacks some. The table records about 100,000 clones, approximately 72% of them present only once. The sequencing sample was made of PBMCs. All receptors derive from a man in his forties in good health and CMV-seropositive.

This chain uses TRBV10-2 with TRBJ2-1; D perhaps matches TRBD2 (6 bases). Germline CDR1 is WSHSY and CDR2 is SAAADI. This CDR3 is 13 amino acids long. The V end lost 4 bases, the J end lost 7 bases, and 11 bases lay between the germline ends. The CDR3 DNA reads as TGCGCCAGCAGTGTTGGGGGGAGGAATGAGCAGTTCTTC. It codes for CASSVGGRNEQFF.

This clone was found once. The chain recombines TRBV29-1 with TRBJ2-1; D might be TRBD1 (6 bases). Germline V gene sequence: CDR1 SQVTM, CDR2 ANQGSEA. V was trimmed by 2 bases and J by 4 bases, leaving 21 bases between them. CDR3 size: 17 residues. CDR3 DNA sequence: TGCAGCGTTGAAATGCCCGGGGCAGGGGCACTTTACAATGAGCAGTTCTTC. This encodes CSVEMPGAGALYNEQFF.

The rearrangement links TRBV7-6 to TRBJ2-3, with 7 bases identical to TRBD1. The germline V gene has CDR1 SGHVS and CDR2 FNYEAQ. The V gene end was trimmed by 6 bases and the J gene end by 7 bases; junction bases not matched to a gene: 13. This CDR3 region has 15 residues. The CDR3: CASRSGTELRNTQYF. CDR3 nucleotide sequence: TGTGCCAGCAGGTCCGGGACAGAACTCCGGAATACGCAGTATTTT.

The chain's CDR3 is CASSPFGSGAGEQYF. The CDR3 DNA follows: TGTGCCAGCTCACCCTTTGGAAGCGGGGCGGGGGAGCAGTACTTC. The chain recombines TRBV18 with TRBJ2-7, with 7 positions matching TRBD2. Losses at the gene ends were 3 bases for V and 7 bases for J; bases not matched to a gene: 12. Germline CDR1 KGHSH, CDR2 LQKENI. The CDR3 is 15 residues long.

This chain links TRBV6-6 with TRBJ2-5, with D perhaps matching TRBD1 (5 bases). The J call may be in error: the DNA end matches TRBJ2-7 better. The CDR3 extends over 15 amino acids. The V gene's germline CDR1 is MNHNY and CDR2 SVGAGI (reference sequence). As DNA, the CDR3 is TGTGCCAGCAGCTCCTACCAAGACAGATCCTACGAGCAGTACTTC. It yields the protein CASSSYQDRSYEQYF.

The chain employs TRBV5-6 and TRBJ1-1; possibly TRBD1 for D (6 bases). Trimming removed 0 bases at V and 4 bases at J, with 7 bases between. Germline assignment: CDR1 SGHDT and CDR2 YYEEEE. The CDR3 runs 13 residues. CDR3: CASSLAGATEAFF. The CDR3 DNA is TGTGCCAGCAGCTTGGCAGGGGCCACTGAAGCTTTCTTT.

The CDR3 region has the DNA TGTGCCAGCAGCGATCTAGTGGGAGCTGATACGCAGTATTTT. As protein: CASSDLVGADTQYF. This chain links TRBV7-8 with TRBJ2-3; a possible D gene is TRBD2 (5 bases). Per the germline V gene, CDR1 is SGHVS and CDR2 is FQNEAQ. V was pared by 5 bases and J by 6 bases, with 15 bases between. This CDR3 comprises 14 residues.